The clone carrying this TCR beta chain was picked up many times. Its antigen is still unknown. The source of the sample is a study of T cell repertoires in cytomegalovirus infection. On the study more broadly: Carrying CMV and the relevant HLA type showed in public TCR beta signatures. General study points: HLA-C-restricted CMV-specific TCR beta clonotypes prevailed in the ex vivo response.

The CDR3 loop spans 18 amino acids. Germline V gene sequence: CDR1 LGHNT, CDR2 FRNRAP. V was shortened by 0 bases and J by 4 bases, with 19 bases between the two germline ends. TCRdb reanalysed the reads using MiXCR and keeps one entry per CDR3 protein. The sample records hundreds of thousands of distinct CDR3 sequences, 20% to 25% being singletons. The sequence derives from a human donor in good health (CMV status not recorded). Some clones in this sample may be carry-over from other donors' samples. Sample: CD8+ T cells from PBMCs. The chain recombines TRBV12-5 with TRBJ2-1; a possible D gene is TRBD2 (6 bases). The CDR3 region is CASGLVLRFRGDYNEQFF. The CDR3 DNA sequence: TGTGCTAGTGGTTTGGTACTTCGATTCCGCGGGGATTACAATGAGCAGTTCTTC.